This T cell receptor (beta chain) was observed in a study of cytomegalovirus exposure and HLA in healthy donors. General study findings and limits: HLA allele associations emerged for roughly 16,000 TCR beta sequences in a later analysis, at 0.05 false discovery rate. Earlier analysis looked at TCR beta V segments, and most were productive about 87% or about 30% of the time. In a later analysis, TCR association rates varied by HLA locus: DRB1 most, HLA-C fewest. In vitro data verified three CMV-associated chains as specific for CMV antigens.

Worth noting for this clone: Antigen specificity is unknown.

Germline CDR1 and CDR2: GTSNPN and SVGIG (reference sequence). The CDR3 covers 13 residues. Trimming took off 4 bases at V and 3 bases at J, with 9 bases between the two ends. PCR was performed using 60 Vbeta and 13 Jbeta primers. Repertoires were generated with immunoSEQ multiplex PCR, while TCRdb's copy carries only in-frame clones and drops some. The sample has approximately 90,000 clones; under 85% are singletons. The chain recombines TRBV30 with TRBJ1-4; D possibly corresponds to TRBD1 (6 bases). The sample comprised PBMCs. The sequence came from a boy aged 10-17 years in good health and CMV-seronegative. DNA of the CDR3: TGTGCCTGGATGGGGGGGCCTAATGAAAAACTGTTTTTT. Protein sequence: CAWMGGPNEKLFF.